A selection of T cell receptor beta chains follows, all from one sample in a study of beta chain features in type 1 diabetes. Measured with immunoSEQ multiplex PCR; TCRdb has only the in-frame clones, and not every one. This sample has hundreds of thousands of clones; approximately 10% occur once, and the top ten carry 0.95% to 1.1%. The specimen was central memory CD4+ T cells from blood. The receptors come from a man under 40 with type 1 diabetes. Both conserved end residues are part of each CDR3. D genes are given only for firm matches. Size tells how often a clone was seen (once, few, many) or the class of an expanded clone, and some rows leave it out.

few	-	18	TRBV4-1	TRBJ2-3	TGCGCCAGCAGCCCCGTCCCCGGGACACGTGGTGGCACAGATACGCAGTATTTT	CASSPVPGTRGGTDTQYF
-	TRBD1	19	TRBV27	TRBJ2-1	TGTGCCAGCAGTTTATCTGCTGGGGGGACCGGGACAGGGATCAATGAGCAGTTCTTC	CASSLSAGGTGTGINEQFF
few	-	15	TRBV18	TRBJ2-5	TGTGCCAGCTCACCACGGACACCGTACCAAGAGACCCAGTACTTC	CASSPRTPYQETQYF
-	-	14	TRBV29-1	TRBJ1-1	TGCAGCGTTGACCTTCAAGGAGACAACACTGAAGCTTTCTTT	CSVDLQGDNTEAFF
few	-	16	TRBV21-1	TRBJ2-5	TGTGCCAGCAGCAAAGAGGGGAGGGGGCGCGGGGAGACCCAGTACTTC	CASSKEGRGRGETQYF
few	-	13	TRBV27	TRBJ1-2	TGTGCCAGCAGTTTAAATGAGAACTATGGCTACACCTTC	CASSLNENYGYTF
many	TRBD2	14	TRBV5-6	TRBJ2-7	TGTGCCAGCAGCCCCGGACTAGCGGGGGACGAGCAGTACTTC	CASSPGLAGDEQYF
many	TRBD1	16	TRBV18	TRBJ1-1	TGTGCCAGCTCCCCGGGACTGGACAGGGGAAACACTGAAGCTTTCTTT	CASSPGLDRGNTEAFF
many	TRBD1	17	TRBV19	TRBJ1-5	TGTGCCAGTAAATCCCCTGAGGGACAGGGGACCCACCAGCCCCAGCATTTT	CASKSPEGQGTHQPQHF
few	TRBD2	14	TRBV10-2	TRBJ2-3	TGCGCCAGCCTACGGACTAGCGGGGGAGATACGCAGTATTTT	CASLRTSGGDTQYF
few	-	14	TRBV5-1	TRBJ1-4	TGCGCCAGCAGACCGGACAGCGCAGCTGAAAAACTGTTTTTT	CASRPDSAAEKLFF
-	-	12	TRBV6-1	TRBJ2-7	TGTGCCAGCACCGGAACGGGGTTCGAGCAGTACTTC	CASTGTGFEQYF
-	-	15	TRBV7-2	TRBJ2-5	TGTGCCAGCAGCTTAGTCCCGTTCGCACAAGAGACCCAGTACTTC	CASSLVPFAQETQYF
-	-	12	TRBV16	TRBJ2-7	TGTGCCAGCAGCCAGGGCTGGACTGAGCAGTACTTC	CASSQGWTEQYF
many	-	14	TRBV6-1	TRBJ2-3	TGTGCCAGCGTGGCCATGACACGCACAGATACGCAGTATTTT	CASVAMTRTDTQYF
few	TRBD1	15	TRBV6-5	TRBJ1-6	TGTGCCAGCAGTTACTCGGGGACAGGGAATTCACCCCTCCACTTT	CASSYSGTGNSPLHF
few	-	14	TRBV9	TRBJ2-5	TGTGCCAGCAGCGCCGGGACAAATCAAGAGACCCAGTACTTC	CASSAGTNQETQYF
-	TRBD1	15	TRBV5-1	TRBJ2-5	TGCGCCAGCAGCGACGGGACAGCCCTCCAAGAGACCCAGTACTTC	CASSDGTALQETQYF
-	TRBD2	17	TRBV7-9	TRBJ2-3	TGTGCCAGCAGCCCATCCGGGACTAGCGGGGGGCGGGATACGCAGTATTTT	CASSPSGTSGGRDTQYF
few	-	13	TRBV5-1	TRBJ2-5	TGCGCCAGCAGCTTGCCGTCGGGGGAGACCCAGTACTTC	CASSLPSGETQYF
few	-	15	TRBV6-6	TRBJ1-1	TGTGCCAGCAGTTCCCTTAGACCTTCAGTCACTGAAGCTTTCTTT	CASSSLRPSVTEAFF
-	-	15	TRBV7-2	TRBJ1-3	TGTGCCAGCAGCCTCGGACCTTCTCAAGGAAACACCATATATTTT	CASSLGPSQGNTIYF
few	TRBD1	15	TRBV7-9	TRBJ1-4	TGTGCCAGCAGCCTGCCGACAGGGGGAAATGAAAAACTGTTTTTT	CASSLPTGGNEKLFF
few	-	14	TRBV6-5	TRBJ2-5	TGTGCCAGCAGTCCAAGCACAGCAGAAGAGACCCAGTACTTC	CASSPSTAEETQYF
few	TRBD2	16	TRBV28	TRBJ2-7	TGTGCCAGCAGTCCCCCCAGCGGGGGGCTCTCCTACGAGCAGTACTTC	CASSPPSGGLSYEQYF
-	TRBD2	17	TRBV11-2	TRBJ2-1	TGTGCCAGCAGCTCCCGGGGACTAGCGGGGGGAGGTAATGAGCAGTTCTTC	CASSSRGLAGGGNEQFF
-	-	15	TRBV7-2	TRBJ1-4	TGTGCCAGCAGCCTGGGACAAGGAGAGAATGAAAAACTGTTTTTT	CASSLGQGENEKLFF
few	-	15	TRBV6-4	TRBJ1-1	TGTGCCAGCAGTGACTACAGGCGATCGGAGCAGCAAGCTTTCTTT	CASSDYRRSEQQAFF
-	TRBD1	14	TRBV11-2	TRBJ2-3	TGTGCCAGCAGCTCCGGACAGGGGGCAGATACGCAGTATTTT	CASSSGQGADTQYF
once	-	14	TRBV5-1	TRBJ2-7	TGCGCCAGCAGCTCAGGACCTAGCTCCTACGAGCAGTACTTC	CASSSGPSSYEQYF
-	TRBD1	16	TRBV4-3	TRBJ1-2	TGCGCCAGCAGCCTATATGACAGGGGGCTTGACTATGGCTACACCTTC	CASSLYDRGLDYGYTF
-	TRBD2	16	TRBV5-1	TRBJ2-5	TGCGCCAGCAGCTTCAGGACTAGCGGGGGTGAAGAGACCCAGTACTTC	CASSFRTSGGEETQYF
-	TRBD1	15	TRBV10-3	TRBJ2-7	TGTGCCAGCAGTAATACCGGGACAGCCTCCTACGAGCAGTACTTC	CASSNTGTASYEQYF
-	-	13	TRBV30	TRBJ1-5	TGTGCCTGGAGTCCAGACAGAAATCAGCCCCAGCATTTT	CAWSPDRNQPQHF
few	-	16	TRBV23-1	TRBJ2-2	TGCGCCAGCAGTCACGGTCCAGGGGAGAAGACCGGGGAGCTGTTTTTT	CASSHGPGEKTGELFF
few	-	13	TRBV6-6	TRBJ1-5	TGTGCCAGCGGAGGGTCGGGCAATCAGCCCCAGCATTTT	CASGGSGNQPQHF
-	-	13	TRBV27	TRBJ1-5	TGTGCCAGCAGTTTATTGGCAGATCAGCCCCAGCATTTT	CASSLLADQPQHF
few	-	16	TRBV4-1	TRBJ2-1	TGCGCCAGCAGCCAAGATAGGACCAGCCAGGACAATGAGCAGTTCTTC	CASSQDRTSQDNEQFF
-	-	15	TRBV18	TRBJ2-1	TGTGCCAGCTCATGGGAGACAGGACCCTACAATGAGCAGTTCTTC	CASSWETGPYNEQFF
-	-	14	TRBV6-5	TRBJ1-1	TGTGCCAGCAGTTACACAGGAATGAACACTGAAGCTTTCTTT	CASSYTGMNTEAFF
-	-	12	TRBV5-8	TRBJ1-2	TGTGCCAGCAGCCTACAAGAATGGGGCTACACCTTC	CASSLQEWGYTF
few	-	14	TRBV28	TRBJ1-4	TGTGCCAGCTTTGGCGGGGGTACTAATGAAAAACTGTTTTTT	CASFGGGTNEKLFF
-	TRBD1	15	TRBV2	TRBJ1-1	TGTGCCAGCAGTGCCCAGACAGGGGGCGTCACTGAAGCTTTCTTT	CASSAQTGGVTEAFF
-	TRBD1	14	TRBV7-2	TRBJ1-6	TGTGCCAGCAGCTTCCGACAGGGCGAGTCACCCCTCCACTTT	CASSFRQGESPLHF
-	TRBD2	15	TRBV7-2	TRBJ2-5	TGTGCCAGCACCTCCGTATTACTTAGCGGGGAGACCCAGTACTTC	CASTSVLLSGETQYF
many	TRBD2	17	TRBV7-9	TRBJ2-3	TGTGCCAGCAGCTCGATAGCGGGGTCAGGATTAACAGATACGCAGTATTTT	CASSSIAGSGLTDTQYF
-	-	12	TRBV7-9	TRBJ2-5	TGTGCCAGCAGCTTCTTAGTAGAGACCCAGTACTTC	CASSFLVETQYF
-	-	13	TRBV6-1	TRBJ2-7	TGTGCCAGCAGGACGGACTCCCCCTACGAGCAGTACTTC	CASRTDSPYEQYF
-	-	17	TRBV28	TRBJ2-4	TGTGCCAGCAGTTTACCCGGCGGACTACTAGCCAAAAACATTCAGTACTTC	CASSLPGGLLAKNIQYF
few	TRBD1	13	TRBV28	TRBJ1-1	TGTGCCAGCAGGGCCCCAGGGGGACTCGCGGCTTTCTTT	CASRAPGGLAAFF
many	-	13	TRBV10-1	TRBJ1-1	TGCGCCAGCAGTGAATACGGCAATGGGGCGGCTTTCTTT	CASSEYGNGAAFF
-	TRBD1	15	TRBV7-9	TRBJ1-6	TGTGCCAGCAGCCTACAGGGGGCCAGGAATTCACCCCTCCACTTT	CASSLQGARNSPLHF
-	-	15	TRBV6-5	TRBJ2-7	TGTGCCAGCAGCATCTCCCTCAGGGGTTCCTACGAGCAGTACTTC	CASSISLRGSYEQYF
-	TRBD2	15	TRBV5-1	TRBJ2-7	TGCGCCAGCAGCTTAGGCCTAGCGGGTTCCTACGAGCAGTACTTC	CASSLGLAGSYEQYF
-	-	13	TRBV18	TRBJ2-5	TGTGCCAGCTCACCAGACAGACTAGAGACCCAGTACTTC	CASSPDRLETQYF
-	-	15	TRBV18	TRBJ1-5	TGTGCCAGCTCACCGGGACCGCCAGACAATCAGCCCCAGCATTTT	CASSPGPPDNQPQHF
-	-	12	TRBV7-2	TRBJ1-1	TGTGCCAGCAGCGCCCTTGGGGCCGAAGCTTTCTTT	CASSALGAEAFF
-	TRBD1	15	TRBV5-1	TRBJ2-7	TGCGCCAGCAGCCGCGTGACAGGGTTTGAGGACGAGCAGTACTTC	CASSRVTGFEDEQYF
-	-	15	TRBV5-1	TRBJ1-1	TGCGCCAGCAGCATGGCCCCGGGAGATAACACTGAAGCTTTCTTT	CASSMAPGDNTEAFF
-	-	15	TRBV5-6	TRBJ1-2	TGTGCCAGCAGCTTTTTTTCCCACAGGGAGTGGGGCTACACCTTC	CASSFFSHREWGYTF